This T cell receptor (beta chain) is from a study of T cell changes during pregnancy in multiple sclerosis. The CDR3 loop spans 13 amino acids. Trimming stripped 3 bases from V and 4 bases from J, with 10 bases between. The V gene's germline CDR1 is SNHLY and CDR2 FYNNEI. This table comes from immunoSEQ multiplex PCR, and its TCRdb copy is limited to in-frame clones, with some not included. This table holds roughly 110,000 clones, less than 95% found once. Here the sequenced sample was peripheral blood, taken after pregnancy. This TCR derives from a female donor with multiple sclerosis, enrolled in a pregnancy study. This rearrangement joins TRBV2 to TRBJ2-7; no clear D gene. The CDR3 DNA sequence: TGTGCCAGCAGTGATGGAGCCTCGTACGAGCAGTACTTC. This translates into CASSDGASYEQYF.